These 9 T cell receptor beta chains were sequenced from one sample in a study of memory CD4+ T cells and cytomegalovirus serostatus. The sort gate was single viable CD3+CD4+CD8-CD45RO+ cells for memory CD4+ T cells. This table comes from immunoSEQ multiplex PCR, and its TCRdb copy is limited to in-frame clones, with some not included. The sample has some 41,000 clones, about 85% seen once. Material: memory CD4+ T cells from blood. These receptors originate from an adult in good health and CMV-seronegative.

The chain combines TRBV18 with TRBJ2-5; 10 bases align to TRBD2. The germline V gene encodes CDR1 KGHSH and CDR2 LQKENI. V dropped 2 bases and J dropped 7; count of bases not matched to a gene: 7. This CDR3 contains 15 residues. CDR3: CASSPEASGGGTQYF. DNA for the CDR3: TGTGCCAGCTCACCAGAAGCTAGCGGGGGAGGGACCCAGTACTTC.

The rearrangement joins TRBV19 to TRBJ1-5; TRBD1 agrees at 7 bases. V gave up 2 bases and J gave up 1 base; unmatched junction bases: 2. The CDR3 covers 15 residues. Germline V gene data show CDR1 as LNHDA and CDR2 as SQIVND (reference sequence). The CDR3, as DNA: TGTGCCAGTAGTATACCGGGACAGAGCAATCAGCCCCAGCATTTT. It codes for CASSIPGQSNQPQHF.

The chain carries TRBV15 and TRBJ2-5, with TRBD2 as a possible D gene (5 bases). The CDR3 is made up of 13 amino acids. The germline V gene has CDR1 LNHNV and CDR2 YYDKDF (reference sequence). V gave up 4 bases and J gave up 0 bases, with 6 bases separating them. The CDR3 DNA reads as TGTGCCACCAGCATCGGGGACCAAGAGACCCAGTACTTC. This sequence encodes CATSIGDQETQYF.

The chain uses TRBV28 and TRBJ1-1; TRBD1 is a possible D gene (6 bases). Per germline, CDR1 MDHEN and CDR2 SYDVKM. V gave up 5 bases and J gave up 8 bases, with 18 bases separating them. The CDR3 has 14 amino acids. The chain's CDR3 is CASSPSTGSMEAFF. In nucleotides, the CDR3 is TGTGCCAGCAGTCCGTCGACAGGATCCATGGAAGCTTTCTTT.

The CDR3 spells CASSPGAVRNQPQHF. CDR3 DNA sequence: TGTGCCAGCTCACCCGGGGCAGTTCGCAATCAGCCCCAGCATTTT. The genes are TRBV18 and TRBJ1-5, with D possibly TRBD1 on 5 matching bases. CDR1 KGHSH and CDR2 LQKENI come from the germline V gene. Trimming cost V 3 bases and J 2 bases, with 11 bases left between them. The CDR3 runs to 15 residues.

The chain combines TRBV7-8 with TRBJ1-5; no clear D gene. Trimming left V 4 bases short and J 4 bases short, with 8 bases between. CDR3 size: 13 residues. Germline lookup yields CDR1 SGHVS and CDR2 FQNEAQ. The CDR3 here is CASSYQDNQPQHF. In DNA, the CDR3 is TGTGCCAGCAGCTACCAAGATAATCAGCCCCAGCATTTT.

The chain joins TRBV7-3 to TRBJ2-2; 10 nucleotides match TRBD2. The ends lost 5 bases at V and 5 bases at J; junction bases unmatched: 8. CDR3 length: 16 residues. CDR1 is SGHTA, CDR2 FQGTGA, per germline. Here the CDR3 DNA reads TGTGCCAGCAGCCTCTTAGCGGGGGGTGGAACCGGGGAGCTGTTTTTT. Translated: CASSLLAGGGTGELFF.

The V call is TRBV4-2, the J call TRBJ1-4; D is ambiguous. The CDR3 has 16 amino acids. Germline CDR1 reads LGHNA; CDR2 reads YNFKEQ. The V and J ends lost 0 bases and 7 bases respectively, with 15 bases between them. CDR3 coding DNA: TGTGCCAGCAGCCAAGAAAGTCTTGGCAGGTCTGAAAAACTGTTTTTT. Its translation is CASSQESLGRSEKLFF.

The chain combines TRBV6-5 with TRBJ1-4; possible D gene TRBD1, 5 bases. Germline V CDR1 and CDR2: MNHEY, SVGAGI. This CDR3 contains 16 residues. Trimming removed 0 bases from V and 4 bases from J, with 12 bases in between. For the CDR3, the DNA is TGTGCCAGCAGTTACTCGTGGGGACCGTTTAATGAAAAACTGTTTTTT. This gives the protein CASSYSWGPFNEKLFF.